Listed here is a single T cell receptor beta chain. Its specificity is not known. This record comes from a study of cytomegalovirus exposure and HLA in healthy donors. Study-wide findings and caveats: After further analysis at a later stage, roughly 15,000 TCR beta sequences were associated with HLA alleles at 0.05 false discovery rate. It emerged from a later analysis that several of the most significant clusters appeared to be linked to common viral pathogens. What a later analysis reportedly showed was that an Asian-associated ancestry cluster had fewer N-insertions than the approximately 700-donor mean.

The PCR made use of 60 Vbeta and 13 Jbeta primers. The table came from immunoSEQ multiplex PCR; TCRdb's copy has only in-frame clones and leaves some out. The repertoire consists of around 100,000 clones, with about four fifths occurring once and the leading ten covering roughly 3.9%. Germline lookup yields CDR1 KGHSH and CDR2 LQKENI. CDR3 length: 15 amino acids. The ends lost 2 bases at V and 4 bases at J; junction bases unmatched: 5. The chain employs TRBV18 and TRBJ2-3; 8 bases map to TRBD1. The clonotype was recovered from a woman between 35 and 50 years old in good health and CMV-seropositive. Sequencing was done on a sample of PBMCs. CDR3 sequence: CASSPGQGSADTQYF. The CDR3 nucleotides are TGTGCCAGCTCACCAGGACAGGGAAGCGCAGATACGCAGTATTTT.